This is a list of T cell receptor beta chains from one sample in a study of cytomegalovirus exposure and HLA in healthy donors. Profiled with immunoSEQ multiplex PCR; TCRdb holds only in-frame clones, not every one. The repertoire holds 150,000 to 200,000 clones, about 81% seen once, with 1% to 1.5% in the top ten. Material for sequencing was PBMCs. All receptors derive from a woman in her 30s in good health and CMV-seronegative. Each CDR3 is given with its conserved first and last residue. The D gene is left open where the match is weak. Clone size is not always given. Where it is, it says once, few, many or a class for expanded clones.

v_call,clone_size,cdr3_length,d_call,j_call,cdr3_nt,cdr3_aa
TRBV4-2,.,14,.,TRBJ2-4,TGTGCCAGCAGCCAAACGGAGGGAAAAAACATTCAGTACTTC,CASSQTEGKNIQYF
TRBV29-1,.,15,.,TRBJ1-1,TGCAGCGTTCCTGGCAAACAGTCGATGGACACTGAAGCTTTCTTT,CSVPGKQSMDTEAFF
TRBV6-5,.,15,.,TRBJ1-5,TGTGCCAGCAGTTATCTCCAGGGAAGCAATCAGCCCCAGCATTTT,CASSYLQGSNQPQHF
TRBV19,.,17,TRBD2,TRBJ2-3,TGTGCCAGTAGTGCGCCCCGGGACGGCGCCGGGAGGGATACGCAGTATTTT,CASSAPRDGAGRDTQYF
TRBV5-1,.,16,TRBD1,TRBJ1-2,TGCGCCAGCATTCCTTCCCCGGGGACAGGTGGAAGTGGCTACACCTTC,CASIPSPGTGGSGYTF
TRBV7-2,once,15,.,TRBJ1-3,TGTGCCAGCAGCTTAACAACCACCTCTGGAAACACCATATATTTT,CASSLTTTSGNTIYF
TRBV21-1,.,18,.,TRBJ1-2,TGTGCCAGCAGCAAAGGTAGTGGCGACGGGGGAGCTAACTATGGCTACACCTTC,CASSKGSGDGGANYGYTF
TRBV27,.,10,.,TRBJ1-1,TGTGCCAGCAGTTTGTCGGAGGTTTTCTTT,CASSLSEVFF
TRBV5-1,.,15,TRBD1,TRBJ2-1,TGCGCCAGCAGCTTGGAGGGACAGCTATTGAGTGAGCAGTTCTTC,CASSLEGQLLSEQFF
TRBV4-1,.,16,.,TRBJ2-3,TGCGCCAGCACCCAAGGGGCTCCAGGGTTAACAGATACGCAGTATTTT,CASTQGAPGLTDTQYF
TRBV7-9,.,15,.,TRBJ2-5,TGTGCCAGCCTAACCGCGGGGAAGCTGGGAGAGACCCAGTACTTC,CASLTAGKLGETQYF
TRBV29-1,.,13,.,TRBJ2-2,TGCAGCGTTCAGGGATTGGACACCGGGGAGCTGTTTTTT,CSVQGLDTGELFF
TRBV6-1,.,15,TRBD2,TRBJ2-2,TGTGCCAGCAGAGTGTCGGGGGGGGACACCGGGGAGCTGTTTTTT,CASRVSGGDTGELFF
TRBV19,.,15,TRBD1,TRBJ2-7,TGTGCCAGTAGTAAAACCGGGACAGGGGCCCGCGAGCAGTACTTC,CASSKTGTGAREQYF
TRBV2,.,10,.,TRBJ2-3,TGTGCCAGCAGTGTGGAGACGCAGTATTTT,CASSVETQYF
TRBV30,few,13,TRBD1,TRBJ2-7,TGTGCCTGGGACAGGGGGAGCTCCTACGAGCAGTACTTC,CAWDRGSSYEQYF
TRBV7-3,.,13,TRBD1,TRBJ2-4,TGTGCCAGCAGCTTGGGACAGGGGGAAATTCAGTACTTC,CASSLGQGEIQYF
TRBV6-1,.,15,.,TRBJ2-1,TGTGCCAGCAGTGAACCCGGGAAAATTGGGAATGAGCAGTTCTTC,CASSEPGKIGNEQFF
TRBV5-1,.,14,TRBD1,TRBJ1-1,TGCGCCAGCAGCTTCGGACAGGGGGCTGCTGAAGCTTTCTTT,CASSFGQGAAEAFF
TRBV2,once,13,.,TRBJ2-2,TGTGCCAGCAGTGGACTAGGCAGGGGGGAGCTGTTTTTT,CASSGLGRGELFF
TRBV2,.,18,.,TRBJ1-5,TGTGCCAGCAGTGAGAGCCGTGCCGGTGCGTATAGCAATCAGCCCCAGCATTTT,CASSESRAGAYSNQPQHF
TRBV18,once,14,.,TRBJ1-2,TGTGCCAGCTCTACTGGACAGCCATTCTATGGCTACACCTTC,CASSTGQPFYGYTF
TRBV11-1,.,13,TRBD1,TRBJ1-1,TGTGCCAGCAGCCGGACAGGGAAGACTGAAGCTTTCTTT,CASSRTGKTEAFF
TRBV19,.,16,.,TRBJ1-4,TGTGCCAGTAGTATAGATCCTAGCGCAACTAATGAAAAACTGTTTTTT,CASSIDPSATNEKLFF
TRBV7-2,.,12,.,TRBJ2-7,TGTGCCAGCAGCTGGGGGCCTTACGAGCAGTACTTC,CASSWGPYEQYF
TRBV7-3,.,14,.,TRBJ2-2,TGTGCCAGCAGCCCCACAGGGAGGGGCGGGGAGCTGTTTTTT,CASSPTGRGGELFF
TRBV5-1,once,13,.,TRBJ1-2,TGCGCCAGCAGCGCCCCGGGGGTTTATGGCTACACCTTC,CASSAPGVYGYTF
TRBV5-6,.,13,.,TRBJ1-3,TGTGCCAGCAGGACAGTCTCTGGAAACACCATATATTTT,CASRTVSGNTIYF
TRBV30,.,12,.,TRBJ2-5,TGTGCCTGCCGAGAGATAGTAGAGACCCAGTACTTC,CACREIVETQYF
TRBV30,few,13,.,TRBJ1-5,TGTGCCTGGAGTGTACGGGGAGAACAGCCCCAGCATTTT,CAWSVRGEQPQHF
TRBV7-2,few,15,.,TRBJ1-2,TGTGCCAGCAGCGCACAGGGATTGACTAACTATGGCTACACCTTC,CASSAQGLTNYGYTF
TRBV9,.,14,.,TRBJ2-1,TGTGCCAGCAGCGTAGCATCAGGGAAGATTGAGCAGTTCTTC,CASSVASGKIEQFF
TRBV27,few,15,.,TRBJ2-7,TGTGCCAGCAGTTTTTTATTAGGGGCGACCCACGAGCAGTACTTC,CASSFLLGATHEQYF
TRBV6-5,.,15,.,TRBJ1-6,TGTGCCAGCAGGGCCCGGGGTTCCTATAATTCACCCCTCCACTTT,CASRARGSYNSPLHF
TRBV6-1,.,15,.,TRBJ2-3,TGTGCCAGCAGTGAGTGGCACAGTAGCACAGATACGCAGTATTTT,CASSEWHSSTDTQYF
TRBV5-1,few,15,TRBD2,TRBJ2-1,TGCGCCAGCAGCTTGGGTGGGAGGGCGATTAATGAGCAGTTCTTC,CASSLGGRAINEQFF
TRBV27,.,14,.,TRBJ1-1,TGTGCCAGCAGCCCGGGACTCATGAACACTGAAGCTTTCTTT,CASSPGLMNTEAFF
TRBV4-2,.,16,.,TRBJ1-2,TGTGCCAGCAGCCTCCGGGTTCCACAACCGGCGGGAGGCTACACCTTC,CASSLRVPQPAGGYTF
TRBV27,.,14,TRBD1,TRBJ2-1,TGTGCCAGCGCCCGGACAGGGCCTTACAATGAGCAGTTCTTC,CASARTGPYNEQFF
TRBV19,once,16,.,TRBJ1-5,TGTGCCACCCAAGACCGGGATAGAGGAGGCAATCAGCCCCAGCATTTT,CATQDRDRGGNQPQHF
TRBV9,.,14,TRBD1,TRBJ2-7,TGTGCCAGCAGCGTAGGGGGACAGTCCTACGAGCAGTACTTC,CASSVGGQSYEQYF
TRBV2,.,14,.,TRBJ1-1,TGTGCCAGCAGTGAAATTGCAGGCAGGGCTGAAGCTTTCTTT,CASSEIAGRAEAFF
TRBV9,.,16,TRBD2,TRBJ2-7,TGTGCCAGCAGCCCCCTCCATAGGGAGGGTTCCCACGAGCAGTACTTC,CASSPLHREGSHEQYF
TRBV5-1,.,16,TRBD1,TRBJ1-3,TGCGCCAGCAGCGAGATCGGACAGGGTACTGGAAACACCATATATTTT,CASSEIGQGTGNTIYF
TRBV27,.,14,.,TRBJ1-1,TGTGCCAGCAGTCTTGACAGAGGATGGACTGAAGCTTTCTTT,CASSLDRGWTEAFF
TRBV4-1,few,14,.,TRBJ1-1,TGCGCCAGCAGGGGCCCCCTACAGAACACTGAAGCTTTCTTT,CASRGPLQNTEAFF
TRBV5-1,.,17,.,TRBJ2-5,TGCGCCAGCAGCTTCGATGGGGGGGGCCCACCGGTGGGGACCCAGTACTTC,CASSFDGGGPPVGTQYF
TRBV6-5,.,13,.,TRBJ1-1,TGTGCCAGCAGTTCCTCGGGGGGAATTGAAGCTTTCTTT,CASSSSGGIEAFF
TRBV9,.,14,.,TRBJ1-2,TGTGCCAGCAGCGCCAGACGGAGAGATTATGGCTACACCTTC,CASSARRRDYGYTF
TRBV19,.,12,TRBD1,TRBJ2-7,TGTGCCACCTCCCGCAGGGGGTCCGAGCAGTACTTC,CATSRRGSEQYF
TRBV12-2,.,18,.,TRBJ1-2,TGTGCAAGTCGCTTAGGCGTCTCATACAGCAACTCGAACTATGGCTACACCTTC,CASRLGVSYSNSNYGYTF
TRBV5-1,.,15,TRBD2,TRBJ2-7,TGCGCCAGCGCGGGACTAGCGGGGGTCTCCTACGAGCAGTACTTC,CASAGLAGVSYEQYF
TRBV9,.,14,.,TRBJ2-2,TGTGCCAGCAGCGTTGCAGGGAACACCGGGGAGCTGTTTTTT,CASSVAGNTGELFF
TRBV11-2,.,17,.,TRBJ1-1,TGTGCCAGCAGCCGTACCGACGACGCCCCGGGGGGCACTGAAGCTTTCTTT,CASSRTDDAPGGTEAFF
TRBV15,.,14,TRBD1,TRBJ2-7,TGTGCCACCAGCACCGACAGGGGGCCCAGCGAGCAGTACTTC,CATSTDRGPSEQYF